The present entry profiles one T cell receptor beta chain with its context. Germline CDR1 MNHEY, CDR2 SVGEGT. The CDR3 loop spans 15 amino acids. V was cut by 6 bases and J by 2 bases, with 16 bases left in between. Clones were sequenced by immunoSEQ multiplex PCR, and TCRdb holds only the in-frame ones, with some missing. The top ten clones hold roughly 5.7% of a sample with about 61,000 clones, around 90% of them seen once. These data are taken from a study of control samples from healthy donors and cancer patients. This chain uses TRBV6-2 or TRBV6-3 with TRBJ1-2; D perhaps matches TRBD1 (6 bases). The sequencing input was PBMCs. This TCR was sampled from a man aged 55 to 70 with colorectal cancer. The CDR3 DNA sequence: TGTGCCAGCAGCTTCGGACAGACTAGGAACTATGGCTACACCTTC. Translated, it gives CASSFGQTRNYGYTF.